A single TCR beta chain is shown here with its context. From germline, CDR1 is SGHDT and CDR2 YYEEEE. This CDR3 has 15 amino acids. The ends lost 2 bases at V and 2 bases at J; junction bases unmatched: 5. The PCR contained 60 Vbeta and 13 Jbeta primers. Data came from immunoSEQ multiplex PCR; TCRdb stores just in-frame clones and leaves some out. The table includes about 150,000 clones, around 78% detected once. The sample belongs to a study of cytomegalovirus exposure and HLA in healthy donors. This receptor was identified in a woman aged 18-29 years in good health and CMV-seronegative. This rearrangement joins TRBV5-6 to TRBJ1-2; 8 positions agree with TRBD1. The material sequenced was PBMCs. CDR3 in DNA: TGTGCCAGCAGCTTCCTGAACAGGGGGAACTATGGCTACACCTTC. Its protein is CASSFLNRGNYGYTF.